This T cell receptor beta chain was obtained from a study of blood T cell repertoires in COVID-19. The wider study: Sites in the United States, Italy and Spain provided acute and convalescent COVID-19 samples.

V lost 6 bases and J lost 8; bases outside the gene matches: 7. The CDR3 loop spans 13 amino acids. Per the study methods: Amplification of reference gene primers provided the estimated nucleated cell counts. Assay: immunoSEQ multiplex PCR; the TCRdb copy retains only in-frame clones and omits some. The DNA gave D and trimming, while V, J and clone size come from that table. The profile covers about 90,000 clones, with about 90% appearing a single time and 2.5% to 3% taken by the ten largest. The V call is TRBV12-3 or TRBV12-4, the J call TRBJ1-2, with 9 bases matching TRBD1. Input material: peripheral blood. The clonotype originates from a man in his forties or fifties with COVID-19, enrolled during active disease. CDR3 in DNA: TGTGCCAGCAGCCTACAGGGGGCGCAAGGCTACACCTTC. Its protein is CASSLQGAQGYTF.